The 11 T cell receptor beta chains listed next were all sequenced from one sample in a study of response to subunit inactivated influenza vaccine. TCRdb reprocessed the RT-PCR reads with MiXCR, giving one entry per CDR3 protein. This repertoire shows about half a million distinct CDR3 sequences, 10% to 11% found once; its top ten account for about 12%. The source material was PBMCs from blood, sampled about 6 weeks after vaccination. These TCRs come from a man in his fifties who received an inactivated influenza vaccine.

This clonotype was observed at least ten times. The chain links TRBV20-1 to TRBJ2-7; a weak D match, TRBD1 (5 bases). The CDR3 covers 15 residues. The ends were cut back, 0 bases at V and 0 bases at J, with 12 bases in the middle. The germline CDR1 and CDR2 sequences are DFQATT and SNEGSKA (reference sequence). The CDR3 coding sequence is TGCAGTGCTAGAGATCAGGGTCCCCCCTCCTACGAGCAGTACTTC. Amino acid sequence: CSARDQGPPSYEQYF.

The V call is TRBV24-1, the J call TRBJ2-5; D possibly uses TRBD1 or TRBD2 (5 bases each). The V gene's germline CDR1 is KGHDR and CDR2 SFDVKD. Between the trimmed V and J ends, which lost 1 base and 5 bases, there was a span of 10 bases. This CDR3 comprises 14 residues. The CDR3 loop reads CATSDLRDLETQYF. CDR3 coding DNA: TGTGCCACCAGTGATTTACGGGACCTGGAGACCCAGTACTTC.

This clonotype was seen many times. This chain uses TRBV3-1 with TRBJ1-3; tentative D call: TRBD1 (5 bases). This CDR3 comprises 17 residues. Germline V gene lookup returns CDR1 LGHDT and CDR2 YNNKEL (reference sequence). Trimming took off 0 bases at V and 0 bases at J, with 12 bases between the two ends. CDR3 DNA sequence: TGTGCCAGCAGCCAAGATGTTTGGACAAGCTCTGGAAACACCATATATTTT. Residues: CASSQDVWTSSGNTIYF.

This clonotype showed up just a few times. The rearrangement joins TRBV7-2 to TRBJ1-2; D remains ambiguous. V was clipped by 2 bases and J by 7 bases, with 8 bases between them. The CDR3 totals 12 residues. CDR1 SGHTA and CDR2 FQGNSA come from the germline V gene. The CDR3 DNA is TGTGCCAGCAGCTTAAGAGAAGGTGGCTACACCTTC. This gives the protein CASSLREGGYTF.

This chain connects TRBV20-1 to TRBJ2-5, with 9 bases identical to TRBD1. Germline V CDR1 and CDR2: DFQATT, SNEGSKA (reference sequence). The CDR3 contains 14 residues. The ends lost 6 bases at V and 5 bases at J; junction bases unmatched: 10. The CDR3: CSARTGQGFETQYF. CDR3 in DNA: TGCAGTGCGCGGACCGGACAGGGGTTTGAGACCCAGTACTTC.

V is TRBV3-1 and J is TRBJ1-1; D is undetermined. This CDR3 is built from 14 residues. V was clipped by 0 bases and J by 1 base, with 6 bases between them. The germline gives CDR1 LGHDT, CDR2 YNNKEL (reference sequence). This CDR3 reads CASSQELRNTEAFF. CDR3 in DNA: TGTGCCAGCAGCCAAGAACTACGGAACACTGAAGCTTTCTTT.

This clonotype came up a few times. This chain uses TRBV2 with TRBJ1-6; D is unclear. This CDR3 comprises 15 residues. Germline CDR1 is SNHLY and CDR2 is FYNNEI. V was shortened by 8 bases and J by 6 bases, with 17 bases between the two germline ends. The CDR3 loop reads CASAPSGITNSPLHF. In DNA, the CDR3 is TGTGCCAGCGCGCCAAGTGGTATCACTAATTCACCCCTCCACTTT.

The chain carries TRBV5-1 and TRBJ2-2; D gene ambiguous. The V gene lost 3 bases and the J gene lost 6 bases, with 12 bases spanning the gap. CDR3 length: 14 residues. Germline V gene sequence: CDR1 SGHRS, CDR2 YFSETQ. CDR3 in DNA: TGCGCCAGCAGCTCCTTAGGCCTCCCCGGGGAGCTGTTTTTT. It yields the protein CASSSLGLPGELFF.

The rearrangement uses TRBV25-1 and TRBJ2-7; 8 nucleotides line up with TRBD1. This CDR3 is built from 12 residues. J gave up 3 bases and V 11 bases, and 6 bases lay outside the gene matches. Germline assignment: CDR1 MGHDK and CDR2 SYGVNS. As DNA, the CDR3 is TGTGCCGTACTCGGACAGGGCTACGAGCAGTACTTC. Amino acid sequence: CAVLGQGYEQYF.

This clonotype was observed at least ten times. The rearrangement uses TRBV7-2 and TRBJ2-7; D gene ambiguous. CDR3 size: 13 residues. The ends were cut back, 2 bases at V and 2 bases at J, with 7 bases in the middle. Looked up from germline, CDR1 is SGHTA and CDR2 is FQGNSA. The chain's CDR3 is CASSLNPTYEQYF. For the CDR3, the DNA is TGTGCCAGCAGCTTAAACCCTACCTACGAGCAGTACTTC.

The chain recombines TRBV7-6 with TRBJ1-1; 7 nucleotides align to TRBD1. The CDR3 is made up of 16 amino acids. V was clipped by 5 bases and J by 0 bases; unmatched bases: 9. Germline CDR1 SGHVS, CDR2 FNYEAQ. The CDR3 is CASSRGDSNMNTEAFF. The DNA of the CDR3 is TGTGCCAGCAGCAGAGGGGACAGTAACATGAACACTGAAGCTTTCTTT.